The 21 T cell receptor beta chains in this list originate from one sample, sequenced in a study of blood T cell repertoires in COVID-19. Sequenced by immunoSEQ multiplex PCR; TCRdb stores in-frame clones only, minus some. Among over 150,000 clones listed, 90% were seen once. Input material: peripheral blood. The source is a man aged 50 to 60 with acute or convalescent COVID-19.

The chain recombines TRBV15 with TRBJ2-1; 8 nucleotides line up with TRBD2. This CDR3 has 18 amino acids. Germline CDR1 reads LNHNV; CDR2 reads YYDKDF (reference sequence). V shed 0 bases, J shed 1 base, and the junction held 8 bases outside the gene matches. CDR3 sequence: CATSRDHRLAGSYNEQFF. CDR3 nucleotide sequence: TGTGCCACCAGCAGAGATCATCGGCTAGCGGGTTCCTACAATGAGCAGTTCTTC. The full variable domain, in which reference TRBV15 and TRBJ2-1 provide the parts outside the CDR3, is DAMVIQNPRYQVTQFGKPVTLSCSQTLNHNVMYWYQQKSSQAPKLLFHYYDKDFNNEADTPDNFQSRRPNTSFCFLDIRSPGLGDTAMYLCATSRDHRLAGSYNEQFFGPGTRLTVL.

CDR3 sequence: CASSPGTIVLYEQYV. The CDR3 coding sequence is TGTGCCAGCAGCCCCGGGACAATAGTACTTTACGAGCAGTACGTC. The chain is built from TRBV5-6 and TRBJ2-7; D may be TRBD1 (6 bases). The V and J ends lost 4 bases and 4 bases respectively, with 18 bases between them. The CDR3 contains 15 residues. Germline values: CDR1 SGHDT, CDR2 YYEEEE.

The chain recombines TRBV7-8 with TRBJ1-6, with a tentative D call TRBD1 (6 bases). The CDR3 consists of 15 residues. V lost 3 bases, J lost 7 bases, and 13 bases lay in between. Germline V lookup: CDR1 SGHVS, CDR2 FQNEAQ. The CDR3 sequence: CASSFYRDGNSPLHF. The CDR3 DNA is TGTGCCAGCAGCTTTTACAGGGATGGAAATTCACCCCTCCACTTT.

The chain is built from TRBV9 and TRBJ1-6, with TRBD1 matching 7 bases. V shed 3 bases and J 7 bases; nucleotides not matched to a gene: 10. From germline, CDR1 is SGDLS and CDR2 YYNGEE. The CDR3 loop spans 16 amino acids. This chain's CDR3 is CASSDQGGLLNSPLHF. For the CDR3, the DNA is TGTGCCAGCAGCGATCAGGGGGGCTTGTTGAATTCACCCCTCCACTTT.

This clone has just one count. V is TRBV4-3 and J is TRBJ1-1; D possibly corresponds to TRBD1 (5 bases). Germline CDR1 and CDR2: LGHNA and YSLEER. V was pared by 1 base and J by 1 base, with 16 bases between. The CDR3 spans 17 residues. The CDR3 protein is CASSQGTFSRANTEAFF. In DNA, the CDR3 is TGCGCCAGCAGCCAAGGAACTTTTAGCAGGGCGAACACTGAAGCTTTCTTT.

The chain has TRBV7-3 and TRBJ2-3, with 10 bases identical to TRBD1. Losses at the gene ends were 3 bases for V and 6 bases for J; bases not matched to a gene: 6. Germline lookup yields CDR1 SGHTA and CDR2 FQGTGA. CDR3 length equals 15 residues. CDR3 DNA sequence: TGTGCCAGCAGCTTCGGACAGGGGGTCCTCGATACGCAGTATTTT. It encodes CASSFGQGVLDTQYF.

This chain uses TRBV15 with TRBJ2-7; D not resolved. Trimming took 0 bases from V and 4 from J, leaving 10 bases between them. The CDR3 length is 14 residues. The germline CDR1 and CDR2 sequences are LNHNV and YYDKDF (reference sequence). The CDR3 nucleotides are TGTGCCACCAGCAGAGATCTCGGAGCTTACGAGCAGTACGTC. This codes for CATSRDLGAYEQYV.

V gene TRBV19 combines with J gene TRBJ2-1; D unresolved. The CDR3 sequence is 15 residues long. Per the germline V gene, CDR1 is LNHDA and CDR2 is SQIVND (reference sequence). The V gene lost 3 bases and the J gene lost 6 bases, with 15 bases spanning the gap. The CDR3 sequence is CASSISSSGSNEQFF. CDR3 in DNA: TGTGCCAGTAGTATTAGTTCTTCAGGCTCCAATGAGCAGTTCTTC. Variable domain in full (rest from reference TRBV19 and TRBJ2-1): DGGITQSPKYLFRKEGQNVTLSCEQNLNHDAMYWYRQDPGQGLRLIYYSQIVNDFQKGDIAEGYSVSREKKESFPLTVTSAQKNPTAFYLCASSISSSGSNEQFFGPGTRLTVL.

The rearrangement joins TRBV27 to TRBJ1-5; tentatively, D is TRBD1 (6 bases). Germline V CDR1 and CDR2: MNHEY, SMNVEV (reference sequence). The CDR3 consists of 15 residues. With 5 bases removed from V and 4 bases from J, the gap between germline ends came to 15 bases. The CDR3 sequence: CASSKQGEFNQPQHF. DNA of the CDR3: TGTGCCAGCAGTAAACAGGGAGAATTTAATCAGCCCCAGCATTTT.

The chain recombines TRBV5-1 with TRBJ2-2, with TRBD2 matching 13 bases. This CDR3 contains 17 residues. With V trimmed by 4 bases and J by 0 bases, 3 bases remained unmatched. CDR1 is SGHRS and CDR2 is YFSETQ in the germline V gene. CDR3 sequence: CASSIGLAGANTGELFF. The DNA for the CDR3 is TGCGCCAGCAGCATTGGACTAGCGGGAGCGAACACCGGGGAGCTGTTTTTT.

The rearrangement joins TRBV7-8 to TRBJ2-5, with a tentative D call TRBD1 (6 bases). CDR1 and CDR2 from the germline V gene are SGHVS and FQNEAQ. The CDR3 consists of 15 residues. V was clipped by 5 bases and J by 5 bases, with 18 bases between them. CDR3 nucleotides: TGTGCCAGCAGCCCCAGAACAGGGTTCGGGGAGACCCAGTACTTC. Its protein product is CASSPRTGFGETQYF.

This chain uses TRBV19 with TRBJ2-2; D not resolved. V shed 3 bases and J shed 3 bases, with 11 bases lying between them. The CDR3 has 15 residues. The V gene's germline CDR1 is LNHDA and CDR2 SQIVND (reference sequence). The CDR3 DNA sequence: TGTGCCAGTAGTATGTGGCAGGTTCACACCGGGGAGCTGTTTTTT. This gives the protein CASSMWQVHTGELFF.

The CDR3 sequence: CASSLVGTSAPVETQYF. As DNA, the CDR3 is TGTGCCAGCAGCTTAGTGGGGACTAGCGCCCCTGTGGAGACCCAGTACTTC. V usage is TRBV7-2 and J usage is TRBJ2-5, with TRBD2 matching 10 bases. The ends lost 1 base at V and 5 bases at J; junction bases unmatched: 10. The CDR3 consists of 17 residues. CDR1 is SGHTA and CDR2 is FQGNSA in the germline V gene.

This chain uses TRBV7-9 with TRBJ1-5; perhaps TRBD1 as D (5 bases). Trimming removed 0 bases from V and 5 bases from J, with 5 bases in between. The CDR3 loop spans 13 amino acids. CDR1 is SEHNR and CDR2 is FQNEAQ in the germline V gene (reference sequence). The CDR3 loop reads CASSLATDQPQHF. CDR3 bases: TGTGCCAGCAGCTTAGCGACAGATCAGCCCCAGCATTTT. The full variable domain, with the rest looked up from reference TRBV7-9 and TRBJ1-5, is DTGVSQNPRHKITKRGQNVTFRCDPISEHNRLYWYRQTLGQGPEFLTYFQNEAQLEKSRLLSDRFSAERPKGSFSTLEIQRTEQGDSAMYLCASSLATDQPQHFGDGTRLSIL.

The V gene is TRBV27, the J gene TRBJ2-1, with D maybe TRBD1 (5 bases). Germline CDR1 and CDR2: MNHEY and SMNVEV (reference sequence). The CDR3 runs to 13 residues. Deletions cut 7 bases from V and 1 base from J, with 8 bases between. CDR3 sequence reads: CASKQGSYNEQFF. CDR3 nucleotides: TGTGCCAGCAAGCAGGGTTCCTACAATGAGCAGTTCTTC.

The V gene is TRBV11-2, the J gene TRBJ2-1; D not resolved. Germline-derived CDR1 and CDR2 are SGHAT and FQNNGV. V was cut by 0 bases and J by 8 bases, with 11 bases left in between. The CDR3 has 14 amino acids. The CDR3 reads CASSLDPPLYEQFF. The CDR3 DNA reads as TGTGCCAGCAGCTTAGATCCCCCCCTCTATGAGCAGTTCTTC.

The V gene is TRBV30, the J gene TRBJ2-7; D is perhaps TRBD1 (5 bases). This CDR3 has 12 amino acids. V lost 2 bases to trimming and J lost 7 bases, with 12 bases between them. Germline CDR1 GTSNPN, CDR2 SVGIG (reference sequence). The CDR3 is CAWSSAGMEQYV. The CDR3 coding sequence is TGTGCCTGGAGTTCAGCAGGGATGGAGCAGTACGTC.

The gene calls are TRBV18 and TRBJ1-6, with D uncertain. V lost 3 bases and J 0 bases, leaving 6 bases between the germline ends. The CDR3 runs to 15 residues. Looked up from germline, CDR1 is KGHSH and CDR2 is LQKENI. CDR3 coding DNA: TGTGCCAGCTCACCTGAGAGCTCCTATAATTCACCCCTCCACTTT. Translating gives CASSPESSYNSPLHF.

This chain joins TRBV5-1 and TRBJ2-7; tentatively, D is TRBD1 (6 bases). The CDR3 is 15 residues long. V was cut by 0 bases and J by 1 base, with 11 bases left in between. The germline V gene has CDR1 SGHRS and CDR2 YFSETQ. CDR3 DNA sequence: TGCGCCAGCAGCTTGGCGCACACAGGGTCCTACGAGCAGTACTTC. Amino acid sequence: CASSLAHTGSYEQYF.

V gene TRBV11-2 combines with J gene TRBJ2-3; D may be TRBD2 (6 bases). Trimming took 4 bases from V and 2 from J, leaving 16 bases between them. The CDR3 loop spans 16 amino acids. CDR1 SGHAT and CDR2 FQNNGV come from the germline V gene. CDR3 amino acids: CASSSGLWPDTDTQYF. The DNA for the CDR3 is TGTGCCAGCAGCTCGGGACTGTGGCCTGACACAGATACGCAGTATTTT.

A few counts support this clone. The gene calls are TRBV6-5 and TRBJ1-4; TRBD1 matches at 12 bases. Trimming at V came to 2 bases and at J to 8 bases, leaving 3 bases not matched to a gene. The germline CDR1 and CDR2 sequences are MNHEY and SVGAGI. The CDR3 runs to 15 residues. CDR3 region: CASSYMGQGAEKLFF. DNA for the CDR3: TGTGCCAGCAGTTACATGGGACAGGGGGCAGAAAAACTGTTTTTT.